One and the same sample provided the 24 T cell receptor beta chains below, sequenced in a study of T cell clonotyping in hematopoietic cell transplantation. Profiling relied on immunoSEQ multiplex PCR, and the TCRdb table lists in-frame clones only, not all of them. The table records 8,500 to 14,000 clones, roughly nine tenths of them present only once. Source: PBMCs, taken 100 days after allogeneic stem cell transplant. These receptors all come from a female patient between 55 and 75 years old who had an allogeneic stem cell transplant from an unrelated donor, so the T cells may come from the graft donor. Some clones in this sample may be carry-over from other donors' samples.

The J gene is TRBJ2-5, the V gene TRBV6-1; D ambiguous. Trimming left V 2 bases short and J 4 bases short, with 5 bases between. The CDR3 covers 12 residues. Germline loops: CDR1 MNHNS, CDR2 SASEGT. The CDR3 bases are TGTGCCAGCAGTGAAAGAGGAGAGACCCAGTACTTC. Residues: CASSERGETQYF.

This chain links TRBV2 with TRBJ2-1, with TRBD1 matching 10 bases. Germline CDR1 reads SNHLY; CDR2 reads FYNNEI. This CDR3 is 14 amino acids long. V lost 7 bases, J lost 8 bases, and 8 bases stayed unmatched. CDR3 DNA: TGTGCCAGCAATTCCGGACAGGGGGTAGATGAGCAGTTCTTC. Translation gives CASNSGQGVDEQFF.

The CDR3 region has the DNA TGCAGCGTTGGGGGTGATACCGGGGAGCTGTTTTTT. Residues: CSVGGDTGELFF. V is TRBV29-1 and J is TRBJ2-2, with D unresolved. V was cut by 4 bases and J by 5 bases, with 8 bases left in between. Per the germline V gene, CDR1 is SQVTM and CDR2 is ANQGSEA. The CDR3 runs 12 residues.

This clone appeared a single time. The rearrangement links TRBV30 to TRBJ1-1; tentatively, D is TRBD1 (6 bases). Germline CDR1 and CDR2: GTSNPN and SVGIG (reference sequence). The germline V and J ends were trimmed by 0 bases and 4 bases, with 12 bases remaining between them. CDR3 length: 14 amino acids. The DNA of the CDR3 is TGTGCCTGGAGTGTACAGGGCTTGGGCACTGAAGCTTTCTTT. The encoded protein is CAWSVQGLGTEAFF. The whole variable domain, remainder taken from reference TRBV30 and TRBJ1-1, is SQTIHQWPATLVQPVGSPLSLECTVEGTSNPNLYWYRQAAGRGLQLLFYSVGIGQISSEVPQNLSASRPQDRQFILSSKKLLLSDSGFYLCAWSVQGLGTEAFFGQGTRLTVV.

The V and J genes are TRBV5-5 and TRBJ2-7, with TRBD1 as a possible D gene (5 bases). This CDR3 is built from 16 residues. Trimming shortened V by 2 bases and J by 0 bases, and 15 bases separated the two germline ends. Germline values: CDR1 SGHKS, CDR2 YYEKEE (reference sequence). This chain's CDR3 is CASSLTARDSSYEQYF. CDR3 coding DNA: TGTGCCAGCAGCTTAACGGCCCGTGACAGCTCCTACGAGCAGTACTTC.

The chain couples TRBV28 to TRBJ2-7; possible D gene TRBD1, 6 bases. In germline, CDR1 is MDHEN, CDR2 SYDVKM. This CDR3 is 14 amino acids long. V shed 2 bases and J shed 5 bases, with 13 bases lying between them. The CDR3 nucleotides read TGTGCCAGCAGTTTACTAGGCAGGGGTCACGAGCAGTACTTC. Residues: CASSLLGRGHEQYF.

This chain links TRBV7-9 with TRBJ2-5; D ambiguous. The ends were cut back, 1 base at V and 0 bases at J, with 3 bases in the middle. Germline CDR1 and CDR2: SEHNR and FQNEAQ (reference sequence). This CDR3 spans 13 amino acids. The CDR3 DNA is TGTGCCAGCAGCTTAGACTACCAAGAGACCCAGTACTTC. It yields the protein CASSLDYQETQYF.

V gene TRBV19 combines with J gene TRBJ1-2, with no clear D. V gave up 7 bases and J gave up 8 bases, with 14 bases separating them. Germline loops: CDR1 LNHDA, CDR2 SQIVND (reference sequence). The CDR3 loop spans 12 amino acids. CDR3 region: CASNVQNSGYTF. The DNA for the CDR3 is TGTGCCAGTAACGTTCAAAACAGCGGCTACACCTTC.

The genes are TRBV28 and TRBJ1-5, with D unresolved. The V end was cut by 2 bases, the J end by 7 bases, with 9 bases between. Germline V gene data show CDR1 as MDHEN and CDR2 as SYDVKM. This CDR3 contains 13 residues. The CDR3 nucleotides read TGTGCCAGCAGTTTACGGGATCTGCAGCCCCAGCATTTT. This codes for CASSLRDLQPQHF.

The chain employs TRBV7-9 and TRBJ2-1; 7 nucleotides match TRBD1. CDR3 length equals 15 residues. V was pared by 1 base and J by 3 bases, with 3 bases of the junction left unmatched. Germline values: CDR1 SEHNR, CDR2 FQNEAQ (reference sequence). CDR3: CASSLEGGHYNEQFF. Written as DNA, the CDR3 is TGTGCCAGCAGCTTAGAAGGGGGCCACTACAATGAGCAGTTCTTC. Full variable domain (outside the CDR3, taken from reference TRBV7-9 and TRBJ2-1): DTGVSQNPRHKITKRGQNVTFRCDPISEHNRLYWYRQTLGQGPEFLTYFQNEAQLEKSRLLSDRFSAERPKGSFSTLEIQRTEQGDSAMYLCASSLEGGHYNEQFFGPGTRLTVL.

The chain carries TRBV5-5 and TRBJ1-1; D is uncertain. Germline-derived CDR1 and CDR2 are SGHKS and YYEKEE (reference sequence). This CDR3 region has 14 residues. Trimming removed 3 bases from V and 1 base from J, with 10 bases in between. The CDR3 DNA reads TGTGCCAGCAGCTGGACCATGGGGAACACTGAAGCTTTCTTT. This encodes CASSWTMGNTEAFF.

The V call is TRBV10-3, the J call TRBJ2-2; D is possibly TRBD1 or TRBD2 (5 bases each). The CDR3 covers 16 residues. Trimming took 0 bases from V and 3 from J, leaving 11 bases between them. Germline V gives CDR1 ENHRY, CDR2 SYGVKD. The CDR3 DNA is TGTGCCATCAGTGAGTCTGGGACGAGGGACACCGGGGAGCTGTTTTTT. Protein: CAISESGTRDTGELFF.

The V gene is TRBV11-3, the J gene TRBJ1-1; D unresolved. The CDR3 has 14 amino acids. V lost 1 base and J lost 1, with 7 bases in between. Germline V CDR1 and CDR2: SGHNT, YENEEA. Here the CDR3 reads CASSLGRANTEAFF. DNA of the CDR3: TGTGCCAGCAGCTTAGGACGGGCGAACACTGAAGCTTTCTTT.

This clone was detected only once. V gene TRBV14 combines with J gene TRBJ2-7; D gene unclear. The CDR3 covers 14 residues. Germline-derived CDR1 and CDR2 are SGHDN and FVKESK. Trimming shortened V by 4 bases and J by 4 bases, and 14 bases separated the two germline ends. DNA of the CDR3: TGTGCCAGCAGCCCTCGAATGACGGAGTACGAGCAGTACTTC. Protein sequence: CASSPRMTEYEQYF.

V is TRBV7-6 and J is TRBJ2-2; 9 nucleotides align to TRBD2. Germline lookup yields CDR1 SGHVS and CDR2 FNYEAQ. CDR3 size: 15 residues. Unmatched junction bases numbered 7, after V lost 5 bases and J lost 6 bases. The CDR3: CASSQFSGRPGELFF. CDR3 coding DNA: TGTGCCAGCAGCCAGTTTAGCGGGAGACCCGGGGAGCTGTTTTTT.

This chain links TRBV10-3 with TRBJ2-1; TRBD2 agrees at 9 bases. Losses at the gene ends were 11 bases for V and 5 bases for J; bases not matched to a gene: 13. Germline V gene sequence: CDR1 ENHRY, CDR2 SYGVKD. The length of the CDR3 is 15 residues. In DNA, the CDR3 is TGTGCCGTAGGGGGGGGAGCGGGAGGTAACAATGAGCAGTTCTTC. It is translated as CAVGGGAGGNNEQFF.

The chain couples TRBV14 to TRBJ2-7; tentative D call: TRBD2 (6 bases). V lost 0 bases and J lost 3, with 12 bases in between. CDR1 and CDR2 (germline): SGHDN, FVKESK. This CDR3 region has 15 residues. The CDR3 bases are TGTGCCAGCAGCCAAGATCGGGACTTCTTCTACGAGCAGTACTTC. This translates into CASSQDRDFFYEQYF.

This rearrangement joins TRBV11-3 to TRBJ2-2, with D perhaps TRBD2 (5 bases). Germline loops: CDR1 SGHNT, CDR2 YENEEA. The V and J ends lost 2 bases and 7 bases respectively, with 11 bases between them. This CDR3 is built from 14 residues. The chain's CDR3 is CASSLRGFNGELFF. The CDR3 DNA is TGTGCCAGCAGCTTACGAGGGTTTAACGGGGAGCTGTTTTTT.

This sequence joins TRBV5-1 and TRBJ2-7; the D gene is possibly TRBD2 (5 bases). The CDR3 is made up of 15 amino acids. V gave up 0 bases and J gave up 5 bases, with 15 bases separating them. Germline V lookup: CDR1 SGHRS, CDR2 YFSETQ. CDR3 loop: CASSLAVGGRDEQYF. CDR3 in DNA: TGCGCCAGCAGCTTGGCCGTAGGAGGTAGGGACGAGCAGTACTTC.

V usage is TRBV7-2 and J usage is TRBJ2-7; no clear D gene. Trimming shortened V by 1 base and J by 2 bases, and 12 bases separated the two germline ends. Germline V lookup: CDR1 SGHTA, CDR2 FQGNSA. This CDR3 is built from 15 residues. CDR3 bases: TGTGCCAGCAGCTTAGAGGTATCGAGAGCCTACGAGCAGTACTTC. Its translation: CASSLEVSRAYEQYF.

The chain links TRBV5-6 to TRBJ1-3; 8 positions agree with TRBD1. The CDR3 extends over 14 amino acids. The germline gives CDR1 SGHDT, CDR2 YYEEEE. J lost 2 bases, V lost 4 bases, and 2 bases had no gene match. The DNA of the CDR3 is TGTGCCAGCAGCCTACAGGGGGCTGGAAACACCATATATTTT. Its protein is CASSLQGAGNTIYF.

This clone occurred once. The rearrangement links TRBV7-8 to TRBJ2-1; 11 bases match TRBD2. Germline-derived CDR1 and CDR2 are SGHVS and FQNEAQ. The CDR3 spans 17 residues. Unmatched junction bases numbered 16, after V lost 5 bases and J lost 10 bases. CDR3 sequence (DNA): TGTGCCAGCAGCCCGAGGGGCACTAGCGGGAGCTCGAGGGAGCAGTTCTTC. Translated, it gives CASSPRGTSGSSREQFF.

The CDR3 region is CASSPAVQETQYF. DNA of the CDR3: TGTGCCAGTAGCCCGGCAGTCCAAGAGACCCAGTACTTC. The V gene is TRBV19, the J gene TRBJ2-5; D unclear. Trimming removed 6 bases from V and 1 base from J, with 9 bases in between. This CDR3 contains 13 residues. Germline lookup yields CDR1 LNHDA and CDR2 SQIVND (reference sequence).

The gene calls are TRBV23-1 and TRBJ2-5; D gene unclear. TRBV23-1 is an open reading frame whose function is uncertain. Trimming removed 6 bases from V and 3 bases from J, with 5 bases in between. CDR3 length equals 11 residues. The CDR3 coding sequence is TGCGCCAGCAGAAAAGAAGAGACCCAGTACTTC. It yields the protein CASRKEETQYF.